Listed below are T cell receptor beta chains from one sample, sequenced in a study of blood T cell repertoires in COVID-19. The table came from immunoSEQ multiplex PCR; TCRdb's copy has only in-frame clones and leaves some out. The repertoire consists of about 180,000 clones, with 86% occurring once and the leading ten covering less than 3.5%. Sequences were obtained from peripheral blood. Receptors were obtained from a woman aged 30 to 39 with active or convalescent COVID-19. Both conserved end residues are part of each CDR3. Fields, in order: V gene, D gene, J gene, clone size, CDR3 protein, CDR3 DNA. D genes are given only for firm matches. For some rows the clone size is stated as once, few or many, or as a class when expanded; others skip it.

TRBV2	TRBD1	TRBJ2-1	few	CASSAVGTGGRHEQFF	TGTGCCAGCAGTGCGGTAGGGACAGGGGGCCGACATGAGCAGTTCTTC
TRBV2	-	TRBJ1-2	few	CASREPLENNYGYTF	TGTGCCAGCAGGGAGCCCTTAGAGAATAACTATGGCTACACCTTC
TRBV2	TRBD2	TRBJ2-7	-	CAQRGRSPTTWEQYF	TGTGCCCAGCGGGGCAGATCCCCTACTACGTGGGAGCAGTACTTC
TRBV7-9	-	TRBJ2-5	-	CASSLAAGGPETQYF	TGTGCCAGCAGCTTAGCAGCCGGGGGTCCGGAGACCCAGTACTTC
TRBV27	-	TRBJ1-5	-	CASRPLTGIEDQPQHF	TGTGCCAGCAGGCCTCTAACAGGGATAGAGGATCAGCCCCAGCATTTT
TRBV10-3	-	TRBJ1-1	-	CAISDTNTEAFF	TGTGCCATCAGCGACACGAACACTGAAGCTTTCTTT
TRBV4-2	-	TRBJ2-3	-	CASSQDGPAGITDTQYF	TGTGCCAGCAGCCAAGATGGGCCAGCGGGCATCACAGATACGCAGTATTTT
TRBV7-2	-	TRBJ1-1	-	CASSLAGQGRPEAFF	TGTGCCAGCAGCTTAGCGGGGCAGGGTCGCCCTGAAGCTTTCTTT
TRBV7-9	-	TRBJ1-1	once	CASSFGGGEAFF	TGTGCCAGCAGCTTCGGGGGTGGTGAAGCTTTCTTT
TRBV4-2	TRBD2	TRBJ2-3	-	CASSLSLAGGFMGTQYF	TGTGCCAGCAGCTTAAGCCTAGCGGGGGGCTTTATGGGTACGCAGTATTTT
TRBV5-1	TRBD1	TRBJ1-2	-	CASSTGQGYGYTF	TGCGCCAGCAGCACCGGACAGGGATATGGCTACACCTTC
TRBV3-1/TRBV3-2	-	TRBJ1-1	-	CASSQDLGGNTEAFF	TGTGCCAGCAGCCAAGATCTCGGGGGGAACACTGAAGCTTTCTTT
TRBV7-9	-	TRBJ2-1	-	CASSLVAGDINEQFF	TGTGCCAGCAGCTTAGTAGCAGGGGATATCAATGAGCAGTTCTTC
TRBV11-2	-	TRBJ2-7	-	CASSSTHFEQYF	TGTGCCAGCAGCTCGACACACTTCGAGCAGTACTTC
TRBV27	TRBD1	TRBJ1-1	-	CATTRDRGTEAFF	TGTGCCACAACCCGGGACAGGGGAACTGAAGCTTTCTTT
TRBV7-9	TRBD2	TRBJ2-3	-	CASSLRARAGSSTDTQYF	TGTGCCAGCAGCTTAAGGGCCCGAGCGGGATCTAGCACAGATACGCAGTATTTT
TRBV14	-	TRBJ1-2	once	CASSQDQTARYGYTF	TGTGCCAGCAGCCAAGATCAGACAGCCCGCTATGGCTACACCTTC
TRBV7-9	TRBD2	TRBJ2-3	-	CASSLDSGRVTDTQYF	TGTGCCAGCAGCTTGGACAGCGGGAGGGTCACAGATACGCAGTATTTT
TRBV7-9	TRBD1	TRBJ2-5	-	CASSLWDREETQYF	TGTGCCAGCAGCTTATGGGACAGGGAGGAGACCCAGTACTTC
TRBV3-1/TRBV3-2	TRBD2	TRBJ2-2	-	CASSSPTSSATGELFF	TGTGCCAGCAGCTCCCCGACTAGCTCGGCCACCGGGGAGCTGTTTTTT
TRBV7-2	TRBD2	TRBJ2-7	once	CASSLGTSGRSYEQYF	TGTGCCAGCAGCTTAGGGACTAGCGGGAGGTCCTACGAGCAGTACTTC
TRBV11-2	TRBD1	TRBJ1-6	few	CASRSLRQGNNSPLHF	TGTGCCAGCAGATCCCTACGACAGGGAAATAATTCACCCCTCCACTTT
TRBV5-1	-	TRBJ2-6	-	CASNPAQVTEDNVLTF	TGCGCCAGCAACCCCGCACAGGTTACTGAGGACAACGTCCTGACTTTC
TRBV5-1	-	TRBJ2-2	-	CASSLGLGAGNTGELFF	TGCGCCAGCAGCTTGGGACTTGGGGCAGGAAATACCGGGGAGCTGTTTTTT
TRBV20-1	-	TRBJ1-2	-	CSASLVQVIYGYTF	TGCAGTGCTAGTCTGGTACAGGTCATTTATGGCTACACCTTC
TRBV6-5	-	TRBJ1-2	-	CASSLTDNRYTF	TGTGCCAGCAGTCTAACGGACAATCGCTACACCTTC
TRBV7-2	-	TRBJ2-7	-	CASSLAGGQVSYEQYF	TGTGCCAGCAGCTTAGCGGGGGGTCAGGTGAGCTACGAGCAGTACTTC
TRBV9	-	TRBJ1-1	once	CASTTMNTEAFF	TGTGCCAGTACAACGATGAACACTGAAGCTTTCTTT
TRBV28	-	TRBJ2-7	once	CASSLLRRSSYEQYF	TGTGCCAGCAGTTTATTGAGGCGAAGCTCCTACGAGCAGTACTTC
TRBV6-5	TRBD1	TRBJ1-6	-	CASSRDSLASPLHF	TGTGCCAGCAGTCGGGACAGTTTGGCTTCACCCCTCCACTTT
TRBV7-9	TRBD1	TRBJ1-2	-	CASSLIRTGYGYTF	TGTGCCAGCAGCTTAATCCGGACAGGGTATGGCTACACCTTC
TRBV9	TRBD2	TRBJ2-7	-	CASSVGLAASSKYF	TGTGCCAGCAGCGTCGGGCTAGCGGCATCCTCGAAGTACTTC
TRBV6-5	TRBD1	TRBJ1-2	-	CASSSRTGGFLGYTF	TGTGCCAGCAGTTCCCGGACAGGGGGCTTTTTGGGCTACACCTTC
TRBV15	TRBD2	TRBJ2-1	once	CATSRGLGTSGSYVYNEQFF	TGTGCCACCAGCAGAGGCCTCGGGACTAGCGGGAGTTACGTTTACAATGAGCAGTTCTTC
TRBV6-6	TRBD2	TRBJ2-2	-	CASSRGGTRIDTGELFF	TGTGCCAGCAGTCGTGGGGGGACTAGAATCGACACCGGGGAGCTGTTTTTT
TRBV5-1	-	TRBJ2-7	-	CASSLPNYEQYF	TGCGCCAGCAGTTTGCCCAACTACGAGCAGTACTTC
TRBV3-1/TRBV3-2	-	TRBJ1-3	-	CASSQRGTTGNTIYF	TGTGCCAGCAGCCAACGGGGTACAACTGGAAACACCATATATTTT
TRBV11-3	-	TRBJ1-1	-	CASSFRSEAFF	TGTGCCAGCAGCTTTCGGAGTGAAGCTTTCTTT
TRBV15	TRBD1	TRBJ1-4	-	CATSGNRGVDEKLFF	TGTGCCACCAGCGGAAACAGGGGGGTGGATGAAAAACTGTTTTTT
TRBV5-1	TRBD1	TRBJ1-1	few	CASSFGQGNTEAFF	TGCGCCAGCAGCTTCGGACAGGGCAACACTGAAGCTTTCTTT
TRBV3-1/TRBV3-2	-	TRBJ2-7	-	CASSQGPGLTYEQYF	TGTGCCAGCAGCCAAGGACCCGGACTAACCTACGAGCAGTACTTC
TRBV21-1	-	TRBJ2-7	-	CASSKPTGYVDEQYF	TGTGCCAGCAGCAAGCCGACAGGGTACGTCGACGAGCAGTACTTC
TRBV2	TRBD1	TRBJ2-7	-	CASSDRQGWEQYF	TGTGCCAGCAGTGATCGACAGGGCTGGGAGCAGTACTTC
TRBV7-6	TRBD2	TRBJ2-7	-	CASSVTSGNAYEQYF	TGTGCCAGCAGCGTAACTAGCGGAAATGCCTACGAGCAGTACTTC
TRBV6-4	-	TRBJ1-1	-	CASSETGLDTEAFF	TGTGCCAGCAGTGAAACGGGTTTGGACACTGAAGCTTTCTTT
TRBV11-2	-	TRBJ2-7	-	CASSLAAGYYEQYF	TGTGCCAGCAGCTTAGCAGCAGGGTACTACGAGCAGTACTTC
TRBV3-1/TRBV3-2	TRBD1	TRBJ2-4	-	CASSQRPGQGIKNIQYF	TGTGCCAGCAGCCAGCGACCGGGACAGGGAATCAAAAACATTCAGTACTTC
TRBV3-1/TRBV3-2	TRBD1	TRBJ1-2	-	CASSQGNQGAGGYTF	TGTGCCAGCAGCCAAGGAAACCAGGGGGCGGGCGGCTACACCTTC
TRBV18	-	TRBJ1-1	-	CASSPGPMWRNTEAFF	TGTGCCAGCTCACCCGGCCCCATGTGGAGGAACACTGAAGCTTTCTTT
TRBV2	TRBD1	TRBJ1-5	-	CASTPPGQGGQPQHF	TGTGCCAGCACCCCACCGGGACAGGGAGGTCAGCCCCAGCATTTT
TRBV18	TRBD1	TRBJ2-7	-	CASSALTGSDEQYF	TGTGCCAGCTCAGCCTTGACAGGGTCAGACGAGCAGTACTTC
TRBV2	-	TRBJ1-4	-	CASSEVLSEKLFF	TGTGCCAGCAGTGAAGTACTAAGTGAAAAACTGTTTTTT
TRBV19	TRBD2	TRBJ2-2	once	CASSPSSTSGRGYTGELFF	TGTGCCAGTAGTCCCTCGTCGACTAGCGGGAGAGGGTACACCGGGGAGCTGTTTTTT
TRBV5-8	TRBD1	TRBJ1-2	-	CASGDIDRGAVGYTF	TGTGCCAGCGGCGATATTGACAGGGGGGCGGTCGGCTACACCTTC
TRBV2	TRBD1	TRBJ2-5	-	CASSEPRTGKGEETQYF	TGTGCCAGCAGTGAACCTCGGACAGGGAAGGGTGAGGAGACCCAGTACTTC